Listed here are 17 T cell receptor beta chains from one sample, sequenced in a study of T cell responses to AZD1222 COVID-19 vaccine. Using immunoSEQ multiplex PCR, the repertoire was profiled, and TCRdb retains in-frame clones only, with some absent. The sample holds approximately 110,000 clones, about 81% seen once. The sample was peripheral blood, taken on day 0 of AZD1222 vaccination. These receptors were collected from an adult in good health.

The chain recombines TRBV19 with TRBJ2-7; D remains ambiguous. CDR3 length equals 16 residues. V was trimmed by 3 bases and J by 0 bases, leaving 15 bases between them. CDR1 is LNHDA, CDR2 SQIVND, per germline (reference sequence). The CDR3 DNA is TGTGCCAGTAGTATGTTCCTGGCTTCCAGCTCCTACGAGCAGTACTTC. Its protein is CASSMFLASSSYEQYF.

V and J are TRBV29-1 and TRBJ2-3, with no clear D. Germline CDR1 reads SQVTM; CDR2 reads ANQGSEA. The V end lost 6 bases, the J end lost 2 bases, and 9 bases lay between the germline ends. The CDR3 consists of 12 residues. DNA for the CDR3: TGCAGCGTGGGCAGGCTCACAGATACGCAGTATTTT. It yields the protein CSVGRLTDTQYF.

The J gene is TRBJ2-7, the V gene TRBV6-5, with D perhaps being TRBD1 or TRBD2 (5 bases each). The V gene lost 6 bases and the J gene lost 2 bases, with 14 bases spanning the gap. The V gene's germline CDR1 is MNHEY and CDR2 SVGAGI. CDR3 length equals 14 residues. CDR3 sequence (DNA): TGTGCCAGCAGCGCAGGCAGGGAGACCTACGAGCAGTACTTC. This codes for CASSAGRETYEQYF.

The V gene is TRBV5-4, the J gene TRBJ2-6, with 12 bases that match TRBD1. Trimming cost V 1 base and J 4 bases; bases outside gene matches: 3. The germline CDR1 and CDR2 sequences are SGHNT and YYREEE (reference sequence). CDR3 length: 17 residues. In DNA form, the CDR3 reads TGTGCCAGCAGCTTGAGGGACAGGGGGCGCGGGGCCAACGTCCTGACTTTC. As protein: CASSLRDRGRGANVLTF.

The chain has TRBV15 and TRBJ1-5, with TRBD1 matching over 9 bases. Per germline, CDR1 LNHNV and CDR2 YYDKDF (reference sequence). The CDR3 length is 15 residues. Trimming cost V 2 bases and J 4 bases; bases outside gene matches: 3. The CDR3 spells CATSRPGTGNQPQHF. DNA of the CDR3: TGTGCCACCAGCAGACCCGGGACAGGGAATCAGCCCCAGCATTTT. Using reference TRBV15 and TRBJ1-5 for the parts outside the CDR3, the full variable domain is DAMVIQNPRYQVTQFGKPVTLSCSQTLNHNVMYWYQQKSSQAPKLLFHYYDKDFNNEADTPDNFQSRRPNTSFCFLDIRSPGLGDTAMYLCATSRPGTGNQPQHFGDGTRLSIL.

This clone has just a few counts. The rearrangement links TRBV6-5 to TRBJ1-2; a weak D match, TRBD1 (6 bases). The CDR3 is 14 amino acids. From germline, CDR1 is MNHEY and CDR2 SVGAGI. The V end lost 8 bases, the J end lost 7 bases, and 20 bases lay between the germline ends. CDR3: CASRPWGAGAGYTF. CDR3 sequence (DNA): TGTGCCAGCCGGCCGTGGGGGGCAGGGGCTGGCTACACCTTC.

The gene calls are TRBV7-2 and TRBJ1-4; unclear D gene. CDR1 is SGHTA and CDR2 is FQGNSA in the germline V gene. Between the trimmed V and J ends, which lost 8 bases and 4 bases, there was a span of 11 bases. The CDR3 is 13 residues long. The CDR3 nucleotides are TGTGCCAGCGACGACGGATATAATGAAAAACTGTTTTTT. Protein: CASDDGYNEKLFF.

This clone was picked up a small number of times. The gene calls are TRBV5-1 and TRBJ2-7; D gene uncertain. Deletions cut 1 base from V and 6 bases from J, with 11 bases between. Per germline, CDR1 SGHRS and CDR2 YFSETQ. This CDR3 is built from 13 residues. CDR3 nucleotides: TGCGCCAGCAGCTTGCCGGGTGCACGCGAGCAGTACTTC. Protein product: CASSLPGAREQYF.

CDR3 region: CASSRFTGYEQYF. CDR3 sequence (DNA): TGTGCCAGCAGCCGGTTCACCGGATACGAGCAGTACTTC. The chain employs TRBV6-2 or TRBV6-3 and TRBJ2-7; unclear D gene. The germline V gene encodes CDR1 MNHEY and CDR2 SVGEGT. V gave up 6 bases and J gave up 4 bases, with 13 bases separating them. The CDR3 is 13 amino acids.

The J gene is TRBJ1-3, the V gene TRBV5-1, with D perhaps matching TRBD1 (5 bases). The germline V gene has CDR1 SGHRS and CDR2 YFSETQ. The CDR3 runs 16 residues. The germline V and J ends were trimmed by 1 base and 9 bases, with 20 bases remaining between them. CDR3 loop: CASSLFETGAFRTIYF. Here the CDR3 DNA reads TGCGCCAGCAGCTTGTTTGAGACTGGGGCCTTTCGCACCATATATTTT.

The chain uses TRBV4-2 and TRBJ2-3, with D unclear. The germline V gene encodes CDR1 LGHNA and CDR2 YNFKEQ. The CDR3 is 13 residues long. V lost 0 bases, J lost 3 bases, and 4 bases lay in between. The CDR3 bases are TGTGCCAGCAGCCAAGATCAGACAGATACGCAGTATTTT. Protein product: CASSQDQTDTQYF.

DNA of the CDR3: TGCGCCAGCAGCCAAGTTCTCATCGGGTGGGGGCTGTTTTTT. This gives the protein CASSQVLIGWGLFF. The rearrangement joins TRBV4-1 to TRBJ2-2; no definite D call. Germline CDR1 and CDR2: MGHRA and YSYEKL. V was trimmed by 1 base and J by 13 bases, leaving 16 bases between them. The CDR3 covers 14 residues.

This clone was counted a few times. V and J are TRBV4-3 and TRBJ1-5; no firm D call. This CDR3 comprises 18 residues. Germline CDR1 and CDR2: LGHNA and YSLEER. V was pared by 0 bases and J by 1 base, with 16 bases between. CDR3 sequence (DNA): TGCGCCAGCAGCCAAGATTACAGCTCCGGCAGGAGCAATCAGCCCCAGCATTTT. It specifies CASSQDYSSGRSNQPQHF.

The chain is built from TRBV12-5 and TRBJ2-7; D gene unclear. Germline V gene sequence: CDR1 LGHNT, CDR2 FRNRAP. The CDR3 length is 14 residues. V dropped 1 base and J dropped 5 bases, with 12 bases sitting between them. CDR3 bases: TGTGCTAGTGGTTTGGCCCGGACCGTGGACGAGCAGTACTTC. This encodes CASGLARTVDEQYF.

Ten or more counts support this clone. This rearrangement joins TRBV4-1 to TRBJ2-5; D unclear. Germline CDR1 is MGHRA and CDR2 is YSYEKL. The CDR3 runs 11 residues. Trimming took off 4 bases at V and 5 bases at J, with 5 bases between the two ends. This CDR3 reads CASSLGETQYF. CDR3 in DNA: TGCGCCAGCAGCCTAGGGGAGACCCAGTACTTC.

Turning to this clone: The junction and the germline gene differ at one end; a read error may be behind it. The rearrangement links TRBV4-1 to TRBJ1-1, with D possibly matching TRBD1 (6 bases). CDR1 is MGHRA, CDR2 YSYEKL, per germline. This CDR3 is built from 15 residues. The CDR3 region has the DNA TGCGCCAGCAGCCAAGTACAGGGCTTGAAAACTGAAGCTTTCTTT. Its translation: CASSQVQGLKTEAFF.

V gene TRBV7-2 combines with J gene TRBJ1-2, with TRBD1 matching 7 bases. Losses at the gene ends were 6 bases for V and 1 base for J; bases not matched to a gene: 11. This CDR3 spans 16 amino acids. Germline CDR1 SGHTA, CDR2 FQGNSA. CDR3 sequence reads: CASSTTGDHGNYGYTF. DNA for the CDR3: TGTGCCAGCAGTACAACAGGGGACCACGGTAACTATGGCTACACCTTC.